The rows below give T cell receptor beta chains drawn from one sample of a study of cytomegalovirus exposure and HLA in healthy donors. Generated by immunoSEQ multiplex PCR, the TCRdb table keeps only in-frame clones and is missing some. The sample records about 150,000 clones, 60% to 70% being singletons. The sample was PBMCs. The receptor source for this set is a woman between 55 and 75 years old in good health and CMV-seropositive. The CDR3 runs from the conserved cysteine through the conserved F or W. D genes are given only for firm matches. Expanded clones get a size class; other rows say once, few or many, or leave the size out.

j_call cdr3_length clone_size d_call v_call cdr3_aa cdr3_nt
TRBJ1-3 14 NA TRBD1 TRBV10-2 CASSEQGAIGTIYF TGCGCCAGCAGTGAGCAGGGGGCGATCGGCACCATATATTTT
TRBJ1-6 14 NA NA TRBV30 CAWSKAGTQFTLHF TGTGCCTGGAGCAAGGCGGGCACCCAGTTCACCCTCCACTTT
TRBJ1-1 16 NA NA TRBV5-6 CASSLGGRLMNTEAFF TGTGCCAGCAGCTTGGGAGGGCGACTAATGAACACTGAAGCTTTCTTT
TRBJ1-2 13 NA NA TRBV5-1 CASSLAGVYGYTF TGCGCCAGCAGCTTGGCAGGGGTCTATGGCTACACCTTC
TRBJ2-2 15 NA TRBD2 TRBV2 CASSGLAGTTGELFF TGTGCCAGCAGCGGACTAGCGGGAACCACCGGGGAGCTGTTTTTT
TRBJ1-1 14 NA TRBD1 TRBV30 CAWSDPGQGFRAFF TGTGCCTGGAGTGACCCGGGACAGGGGTTTAGAGCTTTCTTT
TRBJ2-1 16 NA TRBD2 TRBV18 CASSPDRTSGTDEQFF TGTGCCAGCTCACCGGATAGGACTAGCGGGACCGATGAGCAGTTCTTC
TRBJ2-5 14 NA TRBD2 TRBV5-4 CASSPSGRRETQYF TGTGCCAGCAGCCCTAGCGGAAGGCGGGAGACCCAGTACTTC
TRBJ2-3 17 NA TRBD2 TRBV5-1 CASSLFGLAGSTDTQYF TGCGCCAGCAGCTTGTTTGGACTAGCGGGTAGCACAGATACGCAGTATTTT
TRBJ2-6 18 NA TRBD1 TRBV10-3 CAISETGQGFSGANVLTF TGTGCCATCAGTGAGACGGGACAGGGATTCTCTGGGGCCAACGTCCTGACTTTC
TRBJ1-2 13 few TRBD1 TRBV7-9 CASRKGGDYGYTF TGTGCCAGCCGGAAAGGGGGCGACTATGGCTACACCTTC
TRBJ2-1 14 NA NA TRBV25-1 CASSEGADYNEQFF TGTGCCAGCAGTGAGGGGGCCGACTACAATGAGCAGTTCTTC
TRBJ1-5 17 NA NA TRBV5-8 CASSLGGSGGRNQPQHF TGTGCCAGCAGCTTGGGAGGTTCGGGGGGCCGTAATCAGCCCCAGCATTTT
TRBJ1-2 15 NA NA TRBV5-5 CASSLEGGSGTTYTF TGTGCCAGCAGCTTGGAGGGGGGTAGCGGGACAACCTACACCTTC
TRBJ2-7 15 once NA TRBV4-1 CASSPNERALYEQYF TGCGCCAGCAGCCCTAATGAGCGGGCTCTCTACGAGCAGTACTTC
TRBJ2-3 15 NA NA TRBV7-6 CASSLARRSTDTQYF TGTGCCAGCAGCTTAGCAAGGCGGAGCACAGATACGCAGTATTTT
TRBJ1-1 12 NA NA TRBV28 CASTAGQREAFF TGTGCCAGCACCGCCGGTCAGCGTGAAGCTTTCTTT
TRBJ1-1 14 NA NA TRBV6-6 CASSYSGGNTEAFF TGTGCCAGCAGTTACTCCGGCGGGAACACTGAAGCTTTCTTT
TRBJ2-6 15 NA TRBD1 TRBV4-2 CASSQTGYGANVLTF TGTGCCAGCAGCCAGACAGGGTATGGGGCCAACGTCCTGACTTTC
TRBJ2-6 19 few TRBD2 TRBV2 CASGGLGLAGNSGANVLTF TGTGCCAGCGGGGGGTTGGGGCTAGCGGGAAACTCTGGGGCCAACGTCCTGACTTTC
TRBJ2-7 8 few NA TRBV4-2 CARGGQYF TGTGCCAGGGGGGGGCAGTACTTC
TRBJ1-2 15 NA TRBD1 TRBV2 CASSAPRTGDNGYTF TGTGCCAGCAGTGCCCCGCGGACAGGGGACAATGGCTACACCTTC
TRBJ2-1 19 NA TRBD2 TRBV4-1 CASSQVPGTSGSNYNEQFF TGCGCCAGCAGCCAAGTTCCCGGGACTAGCGGGAGCAACTACAATGAGCAGTTCTTC
TRBJ2-5 16 NA TRBD2 TRBV5-6 CASSMGRETYQETQYF TGTGCCAGCAGCATGGGGCGGGAGACATATCAAGAGACCCAGTACTTC
TRBJ1-2 14 NA NA TRBV5-6 CASSLIGGVKGYTF TGTGCCAGCAGCTTGATCGGGGGGGTAAAAGGCTACACCTTC
TRBJ2-3 17 NA TRBD2 TRBV7-3 CASSAGLAFFSTDTQYF TGTGCCAGCAGCGCCGGACTAGCCTTCTTTAGCACAGATACGCAGTATTTT
TRBJ2-2 14 NA NA TRBV6-1 CASSVQRNTGELFF TGTGCCAGCAGTGTACAACGGAACACCGGGGAGCTGTTTTTT
TRBJ2-3 16 once NA TRBV7-8 CASSLSVGLYTDTQYF TGTGCCAGCAGCTTATCCGTTGGACTTTACACGGATACGCAGTATTTT
TRBJ1-1 16 NA NA TRBV28 CASVLIGDNKNTEAFF TGTGCCAGCGTTCTCATAGGGGACAACAAGAACACTGAAGCTTTCTTT
TRBJ2-7 12 NA TRBD1 TRBV5-1 CASSVDRGDQYF TGCGCCAGCAGCGTGGACAGGGGCGATCAGTACTTC
TRBJ2-1 15 NA NA TRBV5-6 CASSLGRVSANEQFF TGTGCCAGCAGCTTGGGGAGGGTGTCGGCGAATGAGCAGTTCTTC
TRBJ2-7 15 NA TRBD2 TRBV30 CAWSPGTRIVYEQYF TGTGCCTGGAGCCCCGGGACTAGGATAGTCTACGAGCAGTACTTC
TRBJ2-1 15 NA TRBD2 TRBV5-4 CASSSGLAVYNEQFF TGTGCCAGCAGCTCCGGACTAGCGGTCTACAATGAGCAGTTCTTC
TRBJ2-3 11 NA NA TRBV30 CAWSSSDTQYF TGTGCCTGGAGTTCGTCCGATACGCAGTATTTT
TRBJ2-2 16 NA NA TRBV15 CATSRSVSVGTGELFF TGTGCCACCAGCAGAAGTGTGAGCGTAGGAACCGGGGAGCTGTTTTTT